Each of the 21 T cell receptor beta chains below was sequenced from the same sample in a study of shared T cell receptors in the human thymus. Here immunoSEQ multiplex PCR was the method, and the copy in TCRdb shows in-frame clones only, minus some. Found here are about 660,000 clones, around 89% of them singletons; the top ten hold approximately 0.011%. The sample was also reused in another study, on human thymus T cells.

Sequencing input: thymocytes. These receptors were collected from a boy younger than two with a congenital heart defect.

The chain employs TRBV5-1 and TRBJ2-3; 8 nucleotides align to TRBD2. The V segment lost 1 base and the J segment 2 bases; nucleotides outside the gene matches: 18. CDR3 length: 20 residues. The germline CDR1 and CDR2 sequences are SGHRS and YFSETQ. Here the CDR3 reads CASSLLRGSLSGSNTDTQYF. The CDR3 DNA is TGCGCCAGCAGCTTGTTGCGGGGGTCCCTAAGCGGGAGTAACACAGATACGCAGTATTTT.

The J gene is TRBJ2-7, the V gene TRBV7-9; 8 nucleotides match TRBD1. The CDR3 is 16 residues long. The V segment lost 2 bases and the J segment 7 bases; nucleotides outside the gene matches: 13. The germline V gene has CDR1 SEHNR and CDR2 FQNEAQ (reference sequence). In DNA, the CDR3 is TGTGCCAGCAGCTTAAACCGACAGGGGATCGTGGGGGAGCAGTACTTC. This translates into CASSLNRQGIVGEQYF.

The chain recombines TRBV7-2 with TRBJ1-1; weak D call: TRBD1 (5 bases). Germline values: CDR1 SGHTA, CDR2 FQGNSA. The CDR3 extends over 16 amino acids. The V end lost 1 base, the J end lost 2 bases, and 14 bases lay between the germline ends. The CDR3 protein is CASSLVYRSGNTEAFF. CDR3 DNA sequence: TGTGCCAGCAGCTTAGTGTACAGGTCCGGAAACACTGAAGCTTTCTTT.

This chain connects TRBV15 to TRBJ2-7; D ambiguous. The CDR3 contains 13 residues. The V gene's germline CDR1 is LNHNV and CDR2 YYDKDF (reference sequence). Trimming took 3 bases from V and 4 from J, leaving 10 bases between them. CDR3 in amino acids: CATSSGETYEQYF. CDR3 in DNA: TGTGCCACCAGCAGTGGAGAAACTTACGAGCAGTACTTC.

This clone was seen only a few times. The chain combines TRBV28 with TRBJ2-2; 12 nucleotides line up with TRBD2. CDR3 length: 18 residues. Germline CDR1 is MDHEN and CDR2 is SYDVKM. After removal of 4 bases from V and 6 bases from J, the junction contained 12 bases not matched to a gene. The CDR3 nucleotides read TGTGCCAGCAGTTGCGGGAGAGCTAGCGGGAGGGTAGCCGGGGAGCTGTTTTTT. Translation gives CASSCGRASGRVAGELFF.

This chain joins TRBV7-3 and TRBJ2-1; 9 bases fit TRBD2. The V and J ends lost 5 bases and 8 bases, in that order; junction bases with no gene match: 19. The germline CDR1 and CDR2 sequences are SGHTA and FQGTGA. This CDR3 comprises 18 residues. DNA of the CDR3: TGTGCCAGCAGCCCACGGGCTAGCGGGGCCCACGTTGGAGATGAGCAGTTCTTC. Amino acids: CASSPRASGAHVGDEQFF.

V gene TRBV27 combines with J gene TRBJ2-1; 10 nucleotides agree with TRBD2. Trimming took 6 bases from V and 1 from J; bases not matched to a gene: 12. Germline CDR1 reads MNHEY; CDR2 reads SMNVEV (reference sequence). This CDR3 has 18 amino acids. Here the CDR3 DNA reads TGTGCCAGCAGCCCGCCTAGCGGGAGCCTAGGGTCCTACAATGAGCAGTTCTTC. Translation gives CASSPPSGSLGSYNEQFF.

The rearrangement links TRBV14 to TRBJ1-2; D is unclear. The germline CDR1 and CDR2 sequences are SGHDN and FVKESK. The CDR3 length is 15 residues. The ends were cut back, 1 base at V and 0 bases at J, with 9 bases in the middle. DNA of the CDR3: TGTGCCAGCAGCCAAGGGAGGGCCACTAACTATGGCTACACCTTC. Its protein product is CASSQGRATNYGYTF.

This clone was found once. V usage is TRBV28 and J usage is TRBJ2-2, with a tentative D call TRBD2 (6 bases). The CDR3 length is 14 residues. Germline assignment: CDR1 MDHEN and CDR2 SYDVKM. V was trimmed by 4 bases and J by 6 bases, leaving 12 bases between them. The CDR3 DNA sequence: TGTGCCAGCAGTTCGACGTCGGGGGCCGGGGAGCTGTTTTTT. Translating gives CASSSTSGAGELFF.

The genes are TRBV7-8 and TRBJ2-7; TRBD1 might be the D (6 bases). With 2 bases removed from V and 6 bases from J, the gap between germline ends came to 17 bases. Germline V lookup: CDR1 SGHVS, CDR2 FQNEAQ. The CDR3 is 15 amino acids. The CDR3 loop is CASSLRAGAAGEQYF. In DNA form, the CDR3 reads TGTGCCAGCAGCTTAAGAGCAGGGGCTGCGGGCGAGCAGTACTTC.

This chain joins TRBV7-2 and TRBJ2-7; TRBD2 matches at 13 bases. The CDR3 totals 15 residues. Germline-derived CDR1 and CDR2 are SGHTA and FQGNSA. V was clipped by 3 bases and J by 5 bases; unmatched bases: 4. CDR3 in DNA: TGTGCCAGCAGCTTCCGACTAGCGGGAGGCCACGAGCAGTACTTC. It codes for CASSFRLAGGHEQYF.

The V call is TRBV6-5, the J call TRBJ1-2; 7 bases are shared with TRBD1. V lost 2 bases, J lost 11 bases, and 17 bases stayed unmatched. Germline lookup yields CDR1 MNHEY and CDR2 SVGAGI. The CDR3 sequence is 16 residues long. The CDR3: CASSYDRVSRVRGYTF. Here the CDR3 DNA reads TGTGCCAGCAGTTACGACAGGGTCAGCAGAGTACGGGGTTACACCTTC.

The chain joins TRBV7-9 to TRBJ2-3; 11 nucleotides agree with TRBD2. This CDR3 comprises 16 residues. V lost 5 bases to trimming and J lost 1 base; unmatched junction nucleotides: 5. The germline V gene encodes CDR1 SEHNR and CDR2 FQNEAQ (reference sequence). The CDR3 is CASSPISGRGTDTQYF. CDR3 DNA: TGTGCCAGCAGCCCGATTAGCGGGAGGGGCACAGATACGCAGTATTTT.

CDR3 in DNA: TGTGCCAGCAGACGACAGGGGGACGACGCTTTCTTT. Translating gives CASRRQGDDAFF. This chain uses TRBV7-9 with TRBJ1-1; 9 bases fit TRBD1. V lost 6 bases, J lost 11 bases, and 7 bases stayed unmatched. The germline V gene has CDR1 SEHNR and CDR2 FQNEAQ (reference sequence). This CDR3 contains 12 residues.

The rearrangement links TRBV29-1 to TRBJ1-1; 10 nucleotides match TRBD1. V lost 7 bases and J lost 5; bases outside the gene matches: 13. The CDR3 totals 15 residues. Germline V lookup: CDR1 SQVTM, CDR2 ANQGSEA. CDR3 nucleotide sequence: TGCAGCGCCGCCGGGGACAGGGGCAGCTTGACTGAAGCTTTCTTT. Protein product: CSAAGDRGSLTEAFF.

The V call is TRBV28, the J call TRBJ2-1; D is perhaps TRBD2 (5 bases). Germline V gene lookup returns CDR1 MDHEN and CDR2 SYDVKM. The CDR3 length is 16 residues. V lost 7 bases and J lost 3, with 19 bases in between. The CDR3 DNA is TGTGCCAGCATGCGCCCGGGGAAAATACACTACAATGAGCAGTTCTTC. Translating it yields CASMRPGKIHYNEQFF.

The chain combines TRBV11-2 with TRBJ2-3, with 7 bases matching TRBD1. Germline CDR1 is SGHAT and CDR2 is FQNNGV. After removal of 4 bases from V and 4 bases from J, the junction contained 5 bases not matched to a gene. There are 14 residues in the CDR3. DNA of the CDR3: TGTGCCAGCAGCTCTAGGGGGCAGGCAGATACGCAGTATTTT. Translation gives CASSSRGQADTQYF.

In its sample, this clone was seen once. The gene calls are TRBV11-1 and TRBJ2-5; perhaps TRBD1 as D (6 bases). The germline V and J ends were trimmed by 1 base and 4 bases, with 10 bases remaining between them. Looked up from germline, CDR1 is SGHAT and CDR2 is FQDESV (reference sequence). The CDR3 has 14 amino acids. The CDR3 sequence: CASSLVRGGETQYF. The CDR3 DNA reads TGTGCCAGCAGCTTAGTCAGGGGTGGAGAGACCCAGTACTTC.

This clone was found a few times. The chain couples TRBV6-6 to TRBJ2-1; 7 bases map to TRBD2. V shed 3 bases and J 2 bases; nucleotides not matched to a gene: 4. The CDR3 sequence is 15 residues long. Looked up from germline, CDR1 is MNHNY and CDR2 is SVGAGI (reference sequence). The CDR3 spells CASSYGGRTYNEQFF. The CDR3 DNA reads TGTGCCAGCAGTTATGGCGGGAGAACCTACAATGAGCAGTTCTTC.

In DNA, the CDR3 is TGTGCCAGCAGCGTAGGGACTAGCGGGGCGCAGTACTTC. Protein product: CASSVGTSGAQYF. The gene calls are TRBV9 and TRBJ2-7, with TRBD2 matching over 12 bases. Germline V gene data show CDR1 as SGDLS and CDR2 as YYNGEE. This CDR3 is built from 13 residues. The V and J ends lost 0 bases and 9 bases, in that order; junction bases with no gene match: 1.

This rearrangement joins TRBV13 to TRBJ1-2, with TRBD1 identical over 8 bases. Unmatched junction bases numbered 11, after V lost 4 bases and J lost 4 bases. The CDR3 has 16 amino acids. CDR1 and CDR2 (germline): PRHDT, FYEKMQ (reference sequence). The CDR3 sequence: CASSCPGGQEGYGYTF. CDR3 bases: TGTGCCAGCAGCTGCCCCGGGGGACAGGAAGGCTATGGCTACACCTTC.